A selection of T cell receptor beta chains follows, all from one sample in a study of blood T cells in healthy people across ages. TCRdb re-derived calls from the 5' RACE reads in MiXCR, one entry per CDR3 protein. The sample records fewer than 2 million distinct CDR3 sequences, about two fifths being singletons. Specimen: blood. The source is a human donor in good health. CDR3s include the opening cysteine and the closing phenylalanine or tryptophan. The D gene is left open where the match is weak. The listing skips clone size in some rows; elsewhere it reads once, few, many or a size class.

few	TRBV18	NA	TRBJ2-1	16	TGTGCCAGCTCACCACCCCGGTCCCTTTGGGACAATGAGCAGTTCTTC	CASSPPRSLWDNEQFF
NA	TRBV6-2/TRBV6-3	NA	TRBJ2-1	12	TGTGCCAGCAGTTTCGTAGACACGGAGCAGTTCTTC	CASSFVDTEQFF
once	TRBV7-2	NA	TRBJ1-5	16	TGTGCCAGCAGCTTAGGAGCCCAGGAGGGCAATCAGCCCCAGCATTTT	CASSLGAQEGNQPQHF
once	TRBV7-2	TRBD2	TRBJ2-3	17	TGTGCCAGCAGCTTATCGGGGGGGACCTATAGCCCAGATACGCAGTATTTT	CASSLSGGTYSPDTQYF
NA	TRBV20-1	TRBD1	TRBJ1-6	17	TGCAGTGCTAGCCCCTGGACAGGGAGGTCCTATAATTCACCCCTCCACTTT	CSASPWTGRSYNSPLHF
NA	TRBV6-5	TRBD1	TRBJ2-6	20	TGTGCCAGCAGTTACAGCCCCGAGGGACAGTTCTTGTCTGGGGCCAACGTCCTGACTTTC	CASSYSPEGQFLSGANVLTF
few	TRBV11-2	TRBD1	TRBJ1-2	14	TGTGCCAGCAGCCGCGACAGGGGCTCCTATGGCTACACCTTC	CASSRDRGSYGYTF
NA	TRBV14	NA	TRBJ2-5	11	TGTGCCAGCAGCCAATGTGAGACCCAGTACTTC	CASSQCETQYF
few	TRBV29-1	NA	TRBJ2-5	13	TGCAGCGTTGAATTGAGAGTCCGGGAGACCCAGTACTTC	CSVELRVRETQYF
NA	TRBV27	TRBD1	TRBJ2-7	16	TGTGCCAGCAGTCCCGAATCGACAGGGTTAACCTACGAGCAGTACTTC	CASSPESTGLTYEQYF
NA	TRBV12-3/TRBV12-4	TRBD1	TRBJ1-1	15	TGTGCCAGCAGCCGGGACAGCCCGCGACAGGGGGAGGCTTTCTTT	CASSRDSPRQGEAFF
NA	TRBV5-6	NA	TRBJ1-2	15	TGTGCCAGCAGCTTCCTCGGAGGGGAGGCCTATGGCTACACCTTC	CASSFLGGEAYGYTF
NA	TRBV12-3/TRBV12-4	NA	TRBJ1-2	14	TGTGCCAGCAGTTTAGGCAAAGTGGAGTATGGCTACACCTTC	CASSLGKVEYGYTF
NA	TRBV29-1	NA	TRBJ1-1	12	TGCAGCGGGGAGGGGATAGGAACTGAAGCTTTCTTT	CSGEGIGTEAFF
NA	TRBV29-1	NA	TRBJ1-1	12	TGCAGCGTTGTACAAATGAACACTGAAGCTTTCTTT	CSVVQMNTEAFF
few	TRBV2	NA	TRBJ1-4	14	TGTGCCAGCAGCGCCGACGGACCTAATGAAAAACTGTTTTTT	CASSADGPNEKLFF
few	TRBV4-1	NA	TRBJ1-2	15	TGCGCCAGCAGCTTGGCAGCCAACGAAAACTATGGCTACACCTTC	CASSLAANENYGYTF
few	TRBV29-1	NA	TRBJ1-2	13	TGCAGCGCCAAACAGGCCGTACGGGGAGGCTACACCTTC	CSAKQAVRGGYTF